This TCR beta chain came from a study of graft-versus-host responses after intestinal transplantation. Overall study context: Multivisceral, liver-intestinal, or isolated intestinal grafts were transplanted into recipients. Anti-thymocyte globulin induction, then tacrolimus and steroids for two to four years, went to all recipients.

Trimming pared 1 base from V and 2 bases from J, leaving 8 bases between. CDR3 length equals 14 residues. CDR1 and CDR2 from the germline V gene are MGHDK and SYGVNS. Remarks on this clone: Its specificity is not known.

Broader study findings: GvH clones were found in recipient marrow; some appeared first in ileum or blood. GvH clone levels peaked in circulation, and this peak was associated with early post-transplant HvG declines.

Clones were read by immunoSEQ multiplex PCR, and TCRdb kept only the in-frame ones, dropping some. The repertoire includes 75,000 to 95,000 clones, 93% of them detected once, and 1.5% to 2% sits in the top ten. J is TRBJ1-2 and V is TRBV25-1; D gene uncertain. The TCR originated in a human donor who received an intestinal transplant. The source material was unstimulated CD8+ T cells sorted from spleen or lymph node cells, sampled before intestinal transplant. In nucleotides, the CDR3 is TGTGCCAGCAGTGAATCTCCCGGGAACTATGGCTACACCTTC. It specifies CASSESPGNYGYTF.